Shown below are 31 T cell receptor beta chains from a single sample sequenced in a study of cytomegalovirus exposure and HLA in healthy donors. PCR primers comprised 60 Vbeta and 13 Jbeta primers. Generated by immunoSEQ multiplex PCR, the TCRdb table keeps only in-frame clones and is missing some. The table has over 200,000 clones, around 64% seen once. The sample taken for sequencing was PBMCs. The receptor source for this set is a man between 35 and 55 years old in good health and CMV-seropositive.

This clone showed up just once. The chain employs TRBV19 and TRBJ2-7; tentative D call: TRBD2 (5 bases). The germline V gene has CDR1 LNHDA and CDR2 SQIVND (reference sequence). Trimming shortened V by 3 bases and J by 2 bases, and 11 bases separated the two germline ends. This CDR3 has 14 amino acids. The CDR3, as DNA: TGTGCCAGTAGTATCTCAGCGGATACCTACGAGCAGTACTTC. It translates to CASSISADTYEQYF.

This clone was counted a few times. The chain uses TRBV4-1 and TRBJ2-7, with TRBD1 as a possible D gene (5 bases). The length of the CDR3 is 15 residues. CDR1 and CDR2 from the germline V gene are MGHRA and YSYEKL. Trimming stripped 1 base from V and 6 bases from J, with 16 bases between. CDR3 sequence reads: CASSQVIVGASEQYF. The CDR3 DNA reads TGCGCCAGCAGCCAAGTAATAGTAGGGGCCTCCGAGCAGTACTTC.

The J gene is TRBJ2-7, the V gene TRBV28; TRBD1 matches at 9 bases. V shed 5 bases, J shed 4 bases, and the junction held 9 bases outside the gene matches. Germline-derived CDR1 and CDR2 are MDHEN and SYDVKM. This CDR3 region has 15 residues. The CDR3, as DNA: TGTGCCAGCAGTCCACCGGGACAGGGCCCTTACGAGCAGTACTTC. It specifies CASSPPGQGPYEQYF.

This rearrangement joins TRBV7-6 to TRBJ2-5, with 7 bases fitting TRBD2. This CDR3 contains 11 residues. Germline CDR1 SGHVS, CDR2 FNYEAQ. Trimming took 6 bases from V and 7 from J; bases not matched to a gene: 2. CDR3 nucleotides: TGTGCCAGCAGTGGGGGGGGGACCCAGTACTTC. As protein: CASSGGGTQYF.

The CDR3 region has the DNA TGCGCCAGCAGCCTGATGAGCGGGGCTAGCACAGATACGCAGTATTTT. Translating gives CASSLMSGASTDTQYF. The chain couples TRBV4-3 to TRBJ2-3; 7 bases align to TRBD2. There are 16 residues in the CDR3. The ends lost 4 bases at V and 0 bases at J; junction bases unmatched: 7. The germline V gene has CDR1 LGHNA and CDR2 YSLEER.

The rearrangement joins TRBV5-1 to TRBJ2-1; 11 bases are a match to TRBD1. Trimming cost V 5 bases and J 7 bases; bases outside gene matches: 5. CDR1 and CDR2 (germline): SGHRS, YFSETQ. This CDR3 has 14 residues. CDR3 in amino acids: CASRRTGGGNEQFF. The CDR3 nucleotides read TGCGCCAGCAGGCGGACAGGGGGCGGGAATGAGCAGTTCTTC.

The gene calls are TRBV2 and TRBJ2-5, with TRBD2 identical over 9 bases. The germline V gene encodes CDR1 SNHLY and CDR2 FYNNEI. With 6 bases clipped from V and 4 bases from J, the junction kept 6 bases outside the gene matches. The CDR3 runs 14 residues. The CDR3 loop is CASSDPSGVETQYF. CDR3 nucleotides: TGTGCCAGCAGCGATCCTAGCGGGGTAGAGACCCAGTACTTC. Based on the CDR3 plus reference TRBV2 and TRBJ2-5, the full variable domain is EPEVTQTPSHQVTQMGQEVILRCVPISNHLYFYWYRQILGQKVEFLVSFYNNEISEKSEIFDDQFSVERPDGSNFTLKIRSTKLEDSAMYFCASSDPSGVETQYFGPGTRLLVL.

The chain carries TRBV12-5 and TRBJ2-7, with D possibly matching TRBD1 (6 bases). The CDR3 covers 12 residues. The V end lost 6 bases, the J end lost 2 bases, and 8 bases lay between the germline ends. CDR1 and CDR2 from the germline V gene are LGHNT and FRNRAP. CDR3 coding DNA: TGTGCTAGTGGCAGGGGCACCTACGAGCAGTACTTC. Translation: CASGRGTYEQYF.

The CDR3 sequence is CASSGGRGTQFF. The CDR3 nucleotides read TGTGCCAGCAGTGGAGGACGGGGTACGCAGTTCTTC. This chain links TRBV6-4 with TRBJ2-1; D is possibly TRBD2 (5 bases). There are 12 residues in the CDR3. The germline V and J ends were trimmed by 4 bases and 12 bases, with 13 bases remaining between them. CDR1 MRHNA and CDR2 SNTAGT come from the germline V gene.

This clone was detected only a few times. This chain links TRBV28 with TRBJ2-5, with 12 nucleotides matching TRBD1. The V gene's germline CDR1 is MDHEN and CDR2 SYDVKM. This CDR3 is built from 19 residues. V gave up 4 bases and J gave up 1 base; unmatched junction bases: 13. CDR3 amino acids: CASSSALGQGASSQETQYF. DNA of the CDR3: TGTGCCAGCAGTTCCGCCCTGGGACAGGGGGCATCGTCCCAAGAGACCCAGTACTTC. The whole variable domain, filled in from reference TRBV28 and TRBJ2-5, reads DVKVTQSSRYLVKRTGEKVFLECVQDMDHENMFWYRQDPGLGLRLIYFSYDVKMKEKGDIPEGYSVSREKKERFSLILESASTNQTSMYLCASSSALGQGASSQETQYFGPGTRLLVL.

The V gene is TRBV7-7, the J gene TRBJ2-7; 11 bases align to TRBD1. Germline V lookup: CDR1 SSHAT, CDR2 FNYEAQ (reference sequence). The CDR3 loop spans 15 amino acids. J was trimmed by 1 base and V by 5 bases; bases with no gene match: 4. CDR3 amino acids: CASSPGTGGSYEQYF. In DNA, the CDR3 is TGTGCCAGCAGCCCTGGGACAGGGGGATCCTACGAGCAGTACTTC. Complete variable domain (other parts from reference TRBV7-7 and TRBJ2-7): GAGVSQSPRYKVTKRGQDVTLRCDPISSHATLYWYQQALGQGPEFLTYFNYEAQPDKSGLPSDRFSAERPEGSISTLTIQRTEQRDSAMYRCASSPGTGGSYEQYFGPGTRLTVT.

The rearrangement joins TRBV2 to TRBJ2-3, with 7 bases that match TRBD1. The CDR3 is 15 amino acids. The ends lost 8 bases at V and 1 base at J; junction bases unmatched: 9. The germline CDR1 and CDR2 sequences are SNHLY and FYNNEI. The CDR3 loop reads CASRPDRARTDTQYF. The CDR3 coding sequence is TGTGCCAGCCGTCCCGACAGGGCCCGCACAGATACGCAGTATTTT. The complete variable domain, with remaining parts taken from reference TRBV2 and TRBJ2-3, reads EPEVTQTPSHQVTQMGQEVILRCVPISNHLYFYWYRQILGQKVEFLVSFYNNEISEKSEIFDDQFSVERPDGSNFTLKIRSTKLEDSAMYFCASRPDRARTDTQYFGPGTRLTVL.

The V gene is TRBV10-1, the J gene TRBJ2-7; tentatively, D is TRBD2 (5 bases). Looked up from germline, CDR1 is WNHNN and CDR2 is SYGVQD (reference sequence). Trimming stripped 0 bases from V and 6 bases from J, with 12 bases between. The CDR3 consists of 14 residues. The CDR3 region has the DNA TGCGCCAGCAGTGAGTCGGAGACTACCGGCGAGCAGTACTTC. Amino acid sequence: CASSESETTGEQYF.

The DNA of the CDR3 is TGTGCCAGCAGTTACTCGCCAGGGGCTAGCACAGATACGCAGTATTTT. Amino acid sequence: CASSYSPGASTDTQYF. The rearrangement uses TRBV6-5 and TRBJ2-3, with D perhaps TRBD1 (6 bases). From germline, CDR1 is MNHEY and CDR2 SVGAGI. The CDR3 has 16 amino acids. Trimming took off 0 bases at V and 0 bases at J, with 10 bases between the two ends.

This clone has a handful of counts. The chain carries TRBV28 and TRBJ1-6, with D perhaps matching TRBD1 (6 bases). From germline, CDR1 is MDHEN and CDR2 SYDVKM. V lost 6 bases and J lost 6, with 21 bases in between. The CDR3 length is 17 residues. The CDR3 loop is CASRRGRTGQVNSPLHF. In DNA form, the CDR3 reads TGTGCCAGCAGGCGGGGGCGAACGGGACAAGTTAATTCACCCCTCCACTTT.

For the CDR3, the DNA is TGTGCCATCAGTGAGGGACAGCTCCGAGGTAATGAGCAGTTCTTC. Protein: CAISEGQLRGNEQFF. The chain couples TRBV10-3 to TRBJ2-1, with D possibly TRBD1 on 6 matching bases. V was cut by 2 bases and J by 7 bases, with 15 bases left in between. The V gene's germline CDR1 is ENHRY and CDR2 SYGVKD. This CDR3 region has 15 residues.

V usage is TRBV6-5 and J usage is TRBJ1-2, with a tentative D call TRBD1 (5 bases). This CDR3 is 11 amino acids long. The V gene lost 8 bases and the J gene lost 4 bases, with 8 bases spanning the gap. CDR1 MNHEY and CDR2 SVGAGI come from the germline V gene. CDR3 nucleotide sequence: TGTGCCAGCCGACAGCGCTATGGCTACACCTTC. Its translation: CASRQRYGYTF.

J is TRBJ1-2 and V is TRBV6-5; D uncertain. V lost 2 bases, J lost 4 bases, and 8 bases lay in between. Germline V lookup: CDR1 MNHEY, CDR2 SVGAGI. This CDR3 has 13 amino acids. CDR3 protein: CASSYGHVYGYTF. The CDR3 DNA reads TGTGCCAGCAGTTACGGGCACGTCTATGGCTACACCTTC.

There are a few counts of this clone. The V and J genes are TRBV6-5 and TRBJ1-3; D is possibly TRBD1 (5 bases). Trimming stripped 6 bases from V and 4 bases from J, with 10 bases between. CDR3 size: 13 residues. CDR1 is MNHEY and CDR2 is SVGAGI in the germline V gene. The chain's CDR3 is CASSRTRGNTIYF. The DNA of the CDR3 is TGTGCCAGCAGCCGGACAAGGGGAAACACCATATATTTT.

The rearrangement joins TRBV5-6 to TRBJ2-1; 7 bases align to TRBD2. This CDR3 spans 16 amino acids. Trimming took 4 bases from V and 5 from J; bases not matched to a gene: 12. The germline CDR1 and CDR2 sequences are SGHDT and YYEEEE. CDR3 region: CASSPLRGEVDNEQFF. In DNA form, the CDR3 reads TGTGCCAGCAGCCCCCTCCGGGGGGAAGTAGACAATGAGCAGTTCTTC.

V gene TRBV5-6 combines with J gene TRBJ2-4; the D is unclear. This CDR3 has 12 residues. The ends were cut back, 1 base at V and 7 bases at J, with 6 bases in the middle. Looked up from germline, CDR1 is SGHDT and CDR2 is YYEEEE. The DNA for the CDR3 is TGTGCCAGCAGCTTGATGCGGAACATTCAGTACTTC. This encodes CASSLMRNIQYF.

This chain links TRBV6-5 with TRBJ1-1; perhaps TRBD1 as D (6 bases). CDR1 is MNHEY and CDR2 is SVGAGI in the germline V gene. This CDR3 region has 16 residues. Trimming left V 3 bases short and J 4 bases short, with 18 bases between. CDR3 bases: TGTGCCAGCAGTTATGTGGGGGGGGCGCGGGTCACTGAAGCTTTCTTT. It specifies CASSYVGGARVTEAFF.

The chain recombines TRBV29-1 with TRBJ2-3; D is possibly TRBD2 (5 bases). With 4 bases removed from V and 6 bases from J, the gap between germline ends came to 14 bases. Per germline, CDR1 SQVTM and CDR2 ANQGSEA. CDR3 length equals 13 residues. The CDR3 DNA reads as TGCAGCGTTGTACGGTCCCCGGGGGATACGCAGTATTTT. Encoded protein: CSVVRSPGDTQYF.

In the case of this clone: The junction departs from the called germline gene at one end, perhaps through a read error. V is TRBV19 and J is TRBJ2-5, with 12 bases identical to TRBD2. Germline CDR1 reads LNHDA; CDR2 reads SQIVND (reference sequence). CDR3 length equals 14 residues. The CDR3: CASSPRLAGDRRHF. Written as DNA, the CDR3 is TGTGCCAGTAGTCCACGACTAGCGGGGGACCGGCGTCACTTC.

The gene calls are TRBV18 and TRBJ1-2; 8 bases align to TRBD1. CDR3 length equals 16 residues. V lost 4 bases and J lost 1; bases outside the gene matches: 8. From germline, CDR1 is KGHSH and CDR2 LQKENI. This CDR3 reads CASSRGTGGNNYGYTF. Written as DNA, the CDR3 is TGTGCCAGCTCACGGGGCACAGGGGGGAATAACTATGGCTACACCTTC. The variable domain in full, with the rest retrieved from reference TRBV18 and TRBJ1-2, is NAGVMQNPRHLVRRRGQEARLRCSPMKGHSHVYWYRQLPEEGLKFMVYLQKENIIDESGMPKERFSAEFPKEGPSILRIQQVVRGDSAAYFCASSRGTGGNNYGYTFGSGTRLTVV.

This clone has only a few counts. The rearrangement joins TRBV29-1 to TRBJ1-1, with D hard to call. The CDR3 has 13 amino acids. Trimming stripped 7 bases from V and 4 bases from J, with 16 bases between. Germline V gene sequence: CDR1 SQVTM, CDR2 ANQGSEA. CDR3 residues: CSAGFGVGTEAFF. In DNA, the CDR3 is TGCAGCGCTGGGTTTGGAGTCGGCACTGAAGCTTTCTTT.

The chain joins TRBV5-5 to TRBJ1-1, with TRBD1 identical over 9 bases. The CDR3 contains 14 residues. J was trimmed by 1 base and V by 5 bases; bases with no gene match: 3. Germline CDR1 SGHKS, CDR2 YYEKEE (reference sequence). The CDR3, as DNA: TGTGCCAGCAGGAGACAGGGGGAGAACACTGAAGCTTTCTTT. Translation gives CASRRQGENTEAFF.

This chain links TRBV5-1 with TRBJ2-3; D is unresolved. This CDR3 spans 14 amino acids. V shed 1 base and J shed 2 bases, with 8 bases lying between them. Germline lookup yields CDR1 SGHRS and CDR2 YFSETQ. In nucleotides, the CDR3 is TGCGCCAGCAGCTTGATTACAGACACAGATACGCAGTATTTT. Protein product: CASSLITDTDTQYF. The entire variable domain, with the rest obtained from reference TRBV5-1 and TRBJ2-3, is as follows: KAGVTQTPRYLIKTRGQQVTLSCSPISGHRSVSWYQQTPGQGLQFLFEYFSETQRNKGNFPGRFSGRQFSNSRSEMNVSTLELGDSALYLCASSLITDTDTQYFGPGTRLTVL.

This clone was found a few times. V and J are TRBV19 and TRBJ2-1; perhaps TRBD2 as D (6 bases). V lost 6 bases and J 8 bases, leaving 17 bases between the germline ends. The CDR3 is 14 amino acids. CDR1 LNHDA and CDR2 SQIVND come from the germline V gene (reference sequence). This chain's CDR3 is CASRRDSLWDEQFF. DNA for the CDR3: TGTGCCAGTAGGCGGGACTCCCTTTGGGATGAGCAGTTCTTC.

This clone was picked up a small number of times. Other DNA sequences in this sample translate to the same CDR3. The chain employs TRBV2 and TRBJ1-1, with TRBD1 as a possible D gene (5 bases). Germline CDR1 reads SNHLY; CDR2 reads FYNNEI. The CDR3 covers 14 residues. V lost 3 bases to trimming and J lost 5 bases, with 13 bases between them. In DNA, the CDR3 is TGTGCCAGCAGTGAGAGAGTTAAGGGGACTGAAGCTTTCTTT. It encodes CASSERVKGTEAFF.

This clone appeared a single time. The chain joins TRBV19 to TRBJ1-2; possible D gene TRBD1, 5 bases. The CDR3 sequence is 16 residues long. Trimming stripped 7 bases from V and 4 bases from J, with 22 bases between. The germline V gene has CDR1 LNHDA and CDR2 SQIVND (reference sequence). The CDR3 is CASTTLGGGLSYGYTF. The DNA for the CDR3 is TGTGCCAGTACCACTCTTGGGGGGGGACTTTCCTATGGCTACACCTTC.